This TCR beta chain is from a study of blood T cell repertoires in COVID-19. Study context: Sources were T cells, B-cell-depleted T cells, or PBMCs; the material itself was cDNA or gDNA.

Measured with immunoSEQ multiplex PCR; TCRdb has only the in-frame clones, and not every one. Here the sample spans approximately 210,000 clones, about 83% being singletons. This CDR3 has 14 amino acids. Germline-derived CDR1 and CDR2 are LNHDA and SQIVND (reference sequence). V dropped 5 bases and J dropped 4; count of bases not matched to a gene: 5. The J gene is TRBJ2-5, the V gene TRBV19; 9 nucleotides agree with TRBD2. This clonotype was sampled from a woman aged 70-85 years with active or convalescent COVID-19. The source material was peripheral blood. CDR3: CASSVSGSVETQYF. The CDR3 DNA sequence: TGTGCCAGTAGTGTTAGCGGGAGCGTAGAGACCCAGTACTTC.